This is a list of T cell receptor beta chains from one sample in a study of monozygotic twins with inflammatory bowel disease. TCRdb reanalyzed the 5' RACE reads and collapses them to one entry per CDR3 protein, without DNA. Its table lists hundreds of thousands of distinct CDR3 sequences. The specimen sequenced was blood. Receptor source: a human donor with ulcerative colitis or Crohn's disease, or a healthy co-twin of an affected twin (not recorded which). Both conserved end residues are part of each CDR3.

v_gene	j_gene	CDR3aa
TRBV20-1	TRBJ2-1	CSAREPLGFNNEQFF
TRBV6-1	TRBJ2-7	CASSFDPPSGEQYF
TRBV29-1	TRBJ2-1	CSVSSGITYNEQFF
TRBV6-1	TRBJ2-3	CASSESSGGADTQYF
TRBV28	TRBJ2-2	CASRTGTENTGELFF
TRBV5-1	TRBJ2-6	CASSLAGNSGANVLTF
TRBV5-1	TRBJ2-1	CASSLVTNRNNEQFF
TRBV29-1	TRBJ2-1	CSVAYRVYEQFF
TRBV12-3/TRBV12-4	TRBJ1-1	CASSLRTVLMNTEAFF
TRBV4-3	TRBJ2-2	CASSQESVRAGELFF
TRBV27	TRBJ2-3	CASRPPGRRTDTQYF
TRBV29-1	TRBJ2-1	CSADQGGSYNEQFF
TRBV6-2/TRBV6-3	TRBJ2-7	CASSLGLGPYEQYF
TRBV7-2	TRBJ2-2	CASSLVGPDTGELFF
TRBV27	TRBJ2-1	CASSFPGTGRINEQFF
TRBV5-6	TRBJ2-7	CASSLQQGISEQYF
TRBV29-1	TRBJ2-1	CSGGDRGSLNEQFF
TRBV27	TRBJ2-7	CASSFQGRLGYEQYF
TRBV5-1	TRBJ1-1	CASSLAGTEGEAFF
TRBV20-1	TRBJ1-1	CSASPQGAGTEAFF
TRBV27	TRBJ1-4	CASSFGDRGREKLFF
TRBV7-2	TRBJ2-5	CASSLGPAETQYF
TRBV6-2/TRBV6-3	TRBJ2-5	CASSYSIWRDEHGDQETQYF
TRBV7-2	TRBJ2-7	CASSSGLLQSYEQYF
TRBV7-2	TRBJ1-4	CASSPQGRSNEKLFF
TRBV7-2	TRBJ2-7	CASSSNRDRRFSEQYF
TRBV4-1	TRBJ2-1	CASSQESGQGLGDEQFF
TRBV7-3	TRBJ2-3	CASSLGGGADAQYF
TRBV11-2	TRBJ2-3	CASTSRLAGLDTQYF
TRBV19	TRBJ2-3	CASSTNWKRADTQYF
TRBV12-3/TRBV12-4	TRBJ2-2	CASSSGPLTRELFF
TRBV15	TRBJ1-2	CATSRPGQVYGYTF
TRBV18	TRBJ2-5	CAGLSGPKETQYF
TRBV9	TRBJ2-1	CASSVSGRAVNEQFF
TRBV4-3	TRBJ2-6	CASSHTAKGSGANVLTF
TRBV7-2	TRBJ2-2	CAHGGSVTGELFF
TRBV20-1	TRBJ2-4	CSAYLAKNIQYF
TRBV15	TRBJ2-2	CATSREREVGGELFF
TRBV4-3	TRBJ2-3	CASSQEGQGLDTQYF
TRBV27	TRBJ1-2	CASSLSRRNNYGYTF
TRBV5-1	TRBJ2-2	CASSLAGAENTGELFF
TRBV24-1	TRBJ2-5	CATSDLDKQETQYF
TRBV6-4	TRBJ2-1	CASSQQWSAAEQFF
TRBV6-2/TRBV6-3	TRBJ2-3	CASRMGLNTDTQYF
TRBV6-5	TRBJ1-2	CASSWDRRYGYTF
TRBV20-1	TRBJ1-6	CSAHPTGVSSPLHF
TRBV29-1	TRBJ2-4	CSVEPAPGGQGATKNIQYF
TRBV10-3	TRBJ1-1	CAISGMNTEAFF
TRBV3-1	TRBJ2-7	CASRGSFPAYEQYF
TRBV5-1	TRBJ2-7	CASSLVTGGADEQYF
TRBV5-1	TRBJ1-1	CASSPLRQGSNTEAFF
TRBV7-9	TRBJ2-2	CASSLGRPTAGELFF
TRBV29-1	TRBJ1-1	CSVELVSEAFF
TRBV7-3	TRBJ2-5	CASSLGLGQETQYF
TRBV19	TRBJ2-5	CASTPGAGRARETQYF